The 32 T cell receptor beta chains listed next were all sequenced from one sample in a study of technical replicates of blood from a few donors. Generated by immunoSEQ multiplex PCR, the TCRdb table keeps only in-frame clones and is missing some. The data contain about 85,000 clones, approximately 94% of them singletons. Sequenced material: T cells isolated from PBMCs. The receptors were gathered from a human donor in good health.

This rearrangement joins TRBV7-9 to TRBJ2-1, with TRBD2 matching over 10 bases. Trimming at V came to 7 bases and at J to 7 bases, leaving 13 bases not matched to a gene. Looked up from germline, CDR1 is SEHNR and CDR2 is FQNEAQ (reference sequence). This CDR3 has 16 amino acids. The CDR3 DNA follows: TGTGCCAGCACACAGACCGGGACTAGCGTGGGTAATGAGCAGTTCTTC. This encodes CASTQTGTSVGNEQFF. Complete variable domain (other parts from reference TRBV7-9 and TRBJ2-1): DTGVSQNPRHKITKRGQNVTFRCDPISEHNRLYWYRQTLGQGPEFLTYFQNEAQLEKSRLLSDRFSAERPKGSFSTLEIQRTEQGDSAMYLCASTQTGTSVGNEQFFGPGTRLTVL.

This chain joins TRBV11-2 and TRBJ1-2, with TRBD1 matching 8 bases. The germline V gene encodes CDR1 SGHAT and CDR2 FQNNGV. V was pared by 5 bases and J by 4 bases, with 15 bases of the junction left unmatched. The CDR3 extends over 17 amino acids. The CDR3 DNA reads as TGTGCCAGCAGCCCGGACAGGGACCCCAACGCCTTCTATGGCTACACCTTC. Protein: CASSPDRDPNAFYGYTF.

The chain employs TRBV6-5 and TRBJ2-3; TRBD1 agrees at 8 bases. The CDR3 spans 15 residues. V was pared by 2 bases and J by 1 base, with 2 bases of the junction left unmatched. Germline lookup yields CDR1 MNHEY and CDR2 SVGAGI. CDR3 protein: CASSYGTGGTDTQYF. As DNA, the CDR3 is TGTGCCAGCAGTTACGGGACAGGCGGCACAGATACGCAGTATTTT.

The J gene is TRBJ2-2, the V gene TRBV5-1; TRBD2 is a possible D gene (5 bases). Trimming removed 0 bases from V and 0 bases from J, with 6 bases in between. CDR1 SGHRS and CDR2 YFSETQ come from the germline V gene. This CDR3 spans 15 amino acids. The CDR3 DNA sequence: TGCGCCAGCAGCTTGGTCGGGGCGAACACCGGGGAGCTGTTTTTT. As protein: CASSLVGANTGELFF.

The sample holds one count of this clone. V and J are TRBV10-1 and TRBJ2-5, with 10 bases identical to TRBD2. Germline V gene sequence: CDR1 WNHNN, CDR2 SYGVQD (reference sequence). V lost 4 bases, J lost 1 base, and 3 bases stayed unmatched. The CDR3 loop spans 15 amino acids. The CDR3 sequence: CASSASGGPQETQYF. In DNA, the CDR3 is TGCGCCAGCAGTGCTAGCGGGGGTCCCCAAGAGACCCAGTACTTC.

The chain uses TRBV27 and TRBJ1-3, with 10 positions matching TRBD1. Germline CDR1 is MNHEY and CDR2 is SMNVEV (reference sequence). The CDR3 covers 16 residues. Trimming cost V 5 bases and J 5 bases; bases outside gene matches: 9. The CDR3 loop reads CASSRKPGQGRNTIYF. As DNA, the CDR3 is TGTGCCAGCAGTCGCAAACCGGGACAGGGGCGAAACACCATATATTTT.

The genes are TRBV6-1 and TRBJ1-1; perhaps TRBD1 as D (6 bases). The CDR3 length is 15 residues. From germline, CDR1 is MNHNS and CDR2 SASEGT. Trimming took 5 bases from V and 0 from J, leaving 13 bases between them. Written as DNA, the CDR3 is TGTGCCAGCAGTCCACGGACAGACATGAACACTGAAGCTTTCTTT. Protein product: CASSPRTDMNTEAFF.

This chain connects TRBV5-6 to TRBJ1-1; no firm D call. The CDR3 is 12 residues long. CDR1 SGHDT and CDR2 YYEEEE come from the germline V gene. The V end was cut by 1 base, the J end by 8 bases, with 9 bases between. This CDR3 is CASSLYTSEAFF. CDR3 coding DNA: TGTGCCAGCAGCTTGTACACGTCCGAAGCTTTCTTT.

J is TRBJ2-7 and V is TRBV9; 9 bases agree with TRBD1. Germline CDR1 and CDR2: SGDLS and YYNGEE. V shed 2 bases and J 6 bases; nucleotides not matched to a gene: 6. The CDR3 length is 14 residues. CDR3 residues: CASSVRDRESEQYF. The CDR3 coding sequence is TGTGCCAGCAGCGTTCGGGACAGGGAGAGCGAGCAGTACTTC.

Only one count was recorded for this clone. The chain couples TRBV7-8 to TRBJ2-6, with 8 bases aligning to TRBD2. Germline V gene lookup returns CDR1 SGHVS and CDR2 FQNEAQ. This CDR3 has 19 amino acids. The trim removed 2 bases at V and 0 bases at J, leaving 9 bases unmatched. The CDR3 bases are TGTGCCAGCAGCTTAATCATGCTAGCGGGCCTCTCTGGGGCCAACGTCCTGACTTTC. Translating gives CASSLIMLAGLSGANVLTF.

The chain recombines TRBV10-1 with TRBJ1-1; no reliable D call. This CDR3 is 13 amino acids long. Trimming removed 0 bases from V and 1 base from J, with 3 bases in between. Germline assignment: CDR1 WNHNN and CDR2 SYGVQD (reference sequence). The CDR3 DNA reads TGCGCCAGCAGTGAGTCCCGGAACACTGAAGCTTTCTTT. Protein sequence: CASSESRNTEAFF.

This clone showed up just once. V and J are TRBV7-6 and TRBJ1-1; D might be TRBD1 (6 bases). CDR1 and CDR2 (germline): SGHVS, FNYEAQ. CDR3 size: 16 residues. V lost 1 base to trimming and J lost 1 base, with 13 bases between them. CDR3 residues: CASSLGVPGQNTEAFF. In DNA, the CDR3 is TGTGCCAGCAGCTTAGGGGTTCCGGGACAGAACACTGAAGCTTTCTTT.

The V call is TRBV5-4, the J call TRBJ2-1; 8 bases align to TRBD1. Trimming cost V 5 bases and J 5 bases; bases outside gene matches: 3. The CDR3 length is 13 residues. Per the germline V gene, CDR1 is SGHNT and CDR2 is YYREEE (reference sequence). The CDR3 here is CASSMDRDNEQFF. The CDR3 DNA is TGTGCCAGCAGTATGGACAGGGACAATGAGCAGTTCTTC. Together with reference TRBV5-4 and TRBJ2-1, the CDR3 gives the full variable domain: ETGVTQSPTHLIKTRGQQVTLRCSSQSGHNTVSWYQQALGQGPQFIFQYYREEENGRGNFPPRFSGLQFPNYSSELNVNALELDDSALYLCASSMDRDNEQFFGPGTRLTVL.

This chain uses TRBV28 with TRBJ2-7; tentatively, D is TRBD2 (7 bases). Germline CDR1 is MDHEN and CDR2 is SYDVKM. This CDR3 is 15 amino acids long. V lost 8 bases, J lost 2 bases, and 19 bases lay in between. CDR3 DNA: TGTGCCAGCTTCCGTAGCGGGCCAGGGGCCTACGAGCAGTACTTC. It yields the protein CASFRSGPGAYEQYF.

This clone was seen just once. The chain carries TRBV18 and TRBJ2-7; TRBD1 might be the D (5 bases). The CDR3 is 15 residues long. The germline CDR1 and CDR2 sequences are KGHSH and LQKENI. V lost 3 bases and J lost 0, with 12 bases in between. CDR3 in amino acids: CASSPDRTYSYEQYF. The CDR3 DNA follows: TGTGCCAGCTCACCCGACAGAACTTACTCCTACGAGCAGTACTTC. The full variable domain, its missing parts supplied by reference TRBV18 and TRBJ2-7, is NAGVMQNPRHLVRRRGQEARLRCSPMKGHSHVYWYRQLPEEGLKFMVYLQKENIIDESGMPKERFSAEFPKEGPSILRIQQVVRGDSAAYFCASSPDRTYSYEQYFGPGTRLTVT.

The rearrangement joins TRBV28 to TRBJ1-5, with D possibly TRBD1 on 5 matching bases. Germline lookup yields CDR1 MDHEN and CDR2 SYDVKM. V dropped 7 bases and J dropped 3 bases, with 10 bases sitting between them. The CDR3 covers 13 residues. The DNA of the CDR3 is TGTGCCAGCACCGAACAGGACAATCAGCCCCAGCATTTT. Its protein is CASTEQDNQPQHF. The full variable domain, its missing parts supplied by reference TRBV28 and TRBJ1-5, is DVKVTQSSRYLVKRTGEKVFLECVQDMDHENMFWYRQDPGLGLRLIYFSYDVKMKEKGDIPEGYSVSREKKERFSLILESASTNQTSMYLCASTEQDNQPQHFGDGTRLSIL.

The chain links TRBV5-1 to TRBJ2-5; 7 positions match TRBD2. Germline-derived CDR1 and CDR2 are SGHRS and YFSETQ. J lost 1 base, V lost 4 bases, and 1 base had no gene match. The CDR3 sequence is 13 residues long. The CDR3 reads CASSLAAQETQYF. As DNA, the CDR3 is TGCGCCAGCAGCCTAGCGGCCCAAGAGACCCAGTACTTC. The whole variable domain, remainder taken from reference TRBV5-1 and TRBJ2-5, is KAGVTQTPRYLIKTRGQQVTLSCSPISGHRSVSWYQQTPGQGLQFLFEYFSETQRNKGNFPGRFSGRQFSNSRSEMNVSTLELGDSALYLCASSLAAQETQYFGPGTRLLVL.

The gene calls are TRBV7-9 and TRBJ2-5, with TRBD2 as a possible D gene (6 bases). Germline CDR1 and CDR2: SEHNR and FQNEAQ (reference sequence). V gave up 2 bases and J gave up 5 bases, with 18 bases separating them. This CDR3 spans 16 amino acids. This CDR3 reads CASSLWVGGVWETQYF. In DNA form, the CDR3 reads TGTGCCAGCAGCTTATGGGTCGGGGGTGTGTGGGAGACCCAGTACTTC.

V is TRBV19 and J is TRBJ1-2; D possibly corresponds to TRBD1 (5 bases). Trimming removed 2 bases at V and 6 bases at J, with 16 bases between. This CDR3 is 15 amino acids long. Germline CDR1 LNHDA, CDR2 SQIVND (reference sequence). The CDR3 spells CASSIKVRGEDGYTF. The CDR3 DNA reads TGTGCCAGTAGTATAAAGGTTCGGGGGGAGGATGGCTACACCTTC.

The chain recombines TRBV6-1 with TRBJ2-7, with D maybe TRBD2 (6 bases). CDR3 length: 13 residues. Trimming left V 10 bases short and J 1 base short, with 14 bases between. Germline V gene lookup returns CDR1 MNHNS and CDR2 SASEGT. CDR3 loop: CATVGGVSYEQYF. CDR3 sequence (DNA): TGTGCCACCGTCGGCGGGGTATCCTACGAGCAGTACTTC.

V usage is TRBV6-5 and J usage is TRBJ2-7, with D possibly being TRBD2 (5 bases). CDR3 length equals 15 residues. Germline-derived CDR1 and CDR2 are MNHEY and SVGAGI. V was pared by 2 bases and J by 2 bases, with 13 bases between. CDR3 in DNA: TGTGCCAGCAGTTACGATCTCCTAGCACCCTACGAGCAGTACTTC. Its translation is CASSYDLLAPYEQYF.

The chain uses TRBV5-5 and TRBJ1-2; maybe TRBD1 (5 bases). CDR3 size: 16 residues. Trimming removed 3 bases at V and 6 bases at J, with 21 bases between. Looked up from germline, CDR1 is SGHKS and CDR2 is YYEKEE (reference sequence). The CDR3 DNA follows: TGTGCCAGCAGCTCTCCTGGACAAAATTGGGGAAATGGCTACACCTTC. It encodes CASSSPGQNWGNGYTF.

J is TRBJ2-1 and V is TRBV2, with TRBD2 identical over 10 bases. This CDR3 has 16 residues. With V trimmed by 1 base and J by 4 bases, 4 bases remained unmatched. CDR1 is SNHLY, CDR2 FYNNEI, per germline. This CDR3 is CASSEEVAGGYNEQFF. The CDR3 DNA reads as TGTGCCAGCAGTGAAGAGGTAGCGGGGGGATACAATGAGCAGTTCTTC.

CDR3 in DNA: TGTGCCAGCAGTTTGGTGGCGACCCTAGGCAATCAGCCCCAGCATTTT. Protein sequence: CASSLVATLGNQPQHF. V is TRBV27 and J is TRBJ1-5; D gene unclear. The length of the CDR3 is 16 residues. CDR1 is MNHEY and CDR2 is SMNVEV in the germline V gene (reference sequence). V lost 3 bases to trimming and J lost 2 bases, with 14 bases between them.

V and J are TRBV6-1 and TRBJ1-3, with D possibly matching TRBD1 (5 bases). The length of the CDR3 is 13 residues. V lost 8 bases to trimming and J lost 2 bases, with 10 bases between them. Per the germline V gene, CDR1 is MNHNS and CDR2 is SASEGT. The CDR3 reads CASLDMAGNTIYF. The CDR3 bases are TGTGCCAGCTTGGACATGGCTGGAAACACCATATATTTT.

This chain links TRBV5-1 with TRBJ2-3; D gene unclear. This CDR3 has 16 residues. V gave up 0 bases and J gave up 0 bases, with 11 bases separating them. CDR1 and CDR2 (germline): SGHRS, YFSETQ. The CDR3 loop is CASSLAVATSTDTQYF. The DNA for the CDR3 is TGCGCCAGCAGCTTGGCCGTGGCGACTAGCACAGATACGCAGTATTTT.

A single count supports this clone. The chain couples TRBV5-1 to TRBJ1-1; D is undetermined. Germline V gene lookup returns CDR1 SGHRS and CDR2 YFSETQ. This CDR3 region has 13 residues. V dropped 3 bases and J dropped 1 base, with 7 bases sitting between them. The CDR3 DNA is TGCGCCAGCAGCTCCCCATGGAACACTGAAGCTTTCTTT. It is translated as CASSSPWNTEAFF.

The V call is TRBV4-2, the J call TRBJ2-1; TRBD2 matches 9 bases. V dropped 0 bases and J dropped 4; count of bases not matched to a gene: 10. This CDR3 spans 18 amino acids. Germline V lookup: CDR1 LGHNA, CDR2 YNFKEQ. The CDR3 DNA sequence: TGTGCCAGCAGCCAAGATAAGCGCGTAGCGGGGGCGTACAATGAGCAGTTCTTC. Translation: CASSQDKRVAGAYNEQFF.

The chain combines TRBV4-2 with TRBJ1-2, with unresolved D. Germline values: CDR1 LGHNA, CDR2 YNFKEQ. This CDR3 is built from 15 residues. Trimming stripped 0 bases from V and 4 bases from J, with 12 bases between. CDR3 coding DNA: TGTGCCAGCAGCCAAGAAGTAACCACGGGCTATGGCTACACCTTC. It is translated as CASSQEVTTGYGYTF.

V gene TRBV7-2 combines with J gene TRBJ2-3; D is undetermined. Germline V gene data show CDR1 as SGHTA and CDR2 as FQGNSA. Trimming removed 5 bases from V and 0 bases from J, with 15 bases in between. CDR3 size: 16 residues. The DNA of the CDR3 is TGTGCCAGCAGCCCCTCCCTCGCGACTAGCACAGATACGCAGTATTTT. Protein: CASSPSLATSTDTQYF. The full variable domain, its missing parts supplied by reference TRBV7-2 and TRBJ2-3, is GAGVSQSPSNKVTEKGKDVELRCDPISGHTALYWYRQSLGQGLEFLIYFQGNSAPDKSGLPSDRFSAERTGGSVSTLTIQRTQQEDSAVYLCASSPSLATSTDTQYFGPGTRLTVL.

V gene TRBV19 combines with J gene TRBJ1-5; D not resolved. Per the germline V gene, CDR1 is LNHDA and CDR2 is SQIVND (reference sequence). V shed 0 bases and J shed 4 bases, with 22 bases lying between them. The CDR3 totals 19 residues. The CDR3 region has the DNA TGTGCCAGTAGTATAGATCTATCGGTCGGACTCGCAGAAAATCAGCCCCAGCATTTT. The encoded protein is CASSIDLSVGLAENQPQHF. Complete variable domain (other parts from reference TRBV19 and TRBJ1-5): DGGITQSPKYLFRKEGQNVTLSCEQNLNHDAMYWYRQDPGQGLRLIYYSQIVNDFQKGDIAEGYSVSREKKESFPLTVTSAQKNPTAFYLCASSIDLSVGLAENQPQHFGDGTRLSIL.

The V gene is TRBV10-2, the J gene TRBJ1-5, with D hard to call. V dropped 0 bases and J dropped 3 bases, with 9 bases sitting between them. CDR3 length equals 15 residues. Germline V gene data show CDR1 as WSHSY and CDR2 as SAAADI. The CDR3 loop reads CASSESLVANQPQHF. CDR3 nucleotide sequence: TGCGCCAGCAGTGAGTCTTTAGTAGCCAATCAGCCCCAGCATTTT.